This T cell receptor beta chain was recovered during a study of esophageal squamous cell carcinoma under preoperative chemotherapy. As for the study in general: Both tumor-infiltrating lymphocytes and peripheral blood T cells had their TCR repertoires profiled. General study findings and limits: Clonal contraction, more than amplification, hit abundant clones after paclitaxel-nedaplatin.

The time point was: after preoperative PTX-NDP chemotherapy. Preoperative chemotherapy with paclitaxel-nedaplatin was given to patients before surgery. TCRdb called the PCR reads again in MiXCR, with one record for every CDR3 protein. The top ten clones hold 25% to 30% of a sample with about 20,000 distinct CDR3 sequences, more than 45% of them seen once. On this clonotype: Its antigen is as yet unknown. Sequence at one end of the junction differs from germline and may be a read error.

The CDR3 has 16 amino acids. The germline CDR1 and CDR2 sequences are SGHTA and FQGNSA. Sample collection occurred from a patient given preoperative chemotherapy. This receptor was obtained from a human donor with esophageal squamous cell carcinoma. The donor label of this sample is uncertain. This sequence joins TRBV7-2 and TRBJ2-3; 8 positions agree with TRBD2. CDR3 sequence: CVSSGRRGGSTDTQYF. CDR3 DNA: TGTGTCAGCAGCGGACGACGGGGGGGGAGCACAGATACCCAGTATTTC.